This is a list of T cell receptor beta chains from one sample in a study of blood T cells in healthy people across ages. MiXCR, run by TCRdb on the 5' RACE reads, gives a single entry per CDR3 protein. The data contain around 2 million distinct CDR3 sequences, roughly two fifths of them singletons. Sequenced material: blood. All receptors derive from a human donor in good health. Each CDR3 is given with its conserved first and last residue. A D gene is named only where the DNA matches it firmly. Clone sizes are given selectively: once, few, many, or a class where the clone is expanded.

clone size,J gene,D gene,V gene,CDR3 protein,CDR3 DNA
-,TRBJ2-1,-,TRBV7-7,CASSLGWQGHYNEQFF,TGTGCCAGCAGCTTAGGGTGGCAGGGACACTACAATGAGCAGTTCTTC
few,TRBJ1-1,-,TRBV20-1,CSARDRGFGNTEAFF,TGCAGTGCTAGAGATCGCGGCTTTGGGAACACTGAAGCTTTCTTT
few,TRBJ2-4,-,TRBV6-1,CASSEAQAGGGEQYF,TGTGCCAGCAGTGAAGCCCAAGCAGGGGGGGGGGAGCAGTACTTC
few,TRBJ1-2,-,TRBV9,CASSVDARVYGYTF,TGTGCCAGCAGCGTAGATGCACGGGTCTATGGCTACACCTTC
-,TRBJ2-5,TRBD2,TRBV6-2/TRBV6-3,CASSSPTGLAIETQYF,TGTGCCAGCAGTTCACCTACGGGACTAGCGATCGAGACCCAGTACTTC
once,TRBJ1-2,TRBD1,TRBV20-1,CSARPYRGGYGYTF,TGCAGTGCTCGGCCTTACAGGGGAGGCTATGGCTACACCTTC
few,TRBJ2-1,-,TRBV29-1,CSVRGERDTADSYNEQFF,TGCAGCGTCCGAGGGGAGCGGGACACCGCAGACTCCTACAATGAGCAGTTCTTC
-,TRBJ2-4,-,TRBV11-1,CASSPVAGSKNIQYF,TGTGCCAGCAGCCCAGTGGCAGGGTCCAAAAACATTCAGTACTTC
-,TRBJ2-3,-,TRBV10-3,CATQQVIASTDTQYF,TGTGCCACTCAACAGGTTATAGCTAGCACAGATACGCAGTATTTT
-,TRBJ2-1,TRBD2,TRBV4-2,CASSQALAGQLSSSYNEQFF,TGTGCCAGCAGCCAAGCGCTAGCGGGGCAACTATCGAGCTCCTACAATGAGCAGTTCTTC
once,TRBJ1-1,-,TRBV29-1,CSARRRRGRDTEAFF,TGCAGCGCCCGAAGGAGGCGGGGGCGGGACACTGAAGCTTTCTTT
-,TRBJ1-5,-,TRBV7-2,CASSLASGVQQPQHF,TGTGCCAGCAGCCTAGCTTCAGGGGTCCAGCAGCCCCAGCATTTT
few,TRBJ1-4,-,TRBV7-2,CASSRPGYNEKLFF,TGTGCCAGCAGCCGGCCAGGGTATAATGAAAAACTGTTTTTT
-,TRBJ2-3,-,TRBV14,CASSQLGPGGTDTQYF,TGTGCCAGCAGCCAATTGGGGCCGGGGGGCACAGATACGCAGTATTTT
-,TRBJ2-5,-,TRBV9,CASSVGRKGHGETQYF,TGTGCCAGCAGCGTAGGCCGGAAGGGTCACGGAGAGACCCAGTACTTC
-,TRBJ2-5,-,TRBV4-1,CASSQVVRVETQYF,TGCGCCAGCAGCCAAGTTGTTCGGGTGGAGACCCAGTACTTC
-,TRBJ1-2,-,TRBV20-1,CSASEGGSRANYGYTF,TGCAGTGCTAGTGAGGGGGGGAGCCGAGCTAACTATGGCTACACCTTC
-,TRBJ2-5,TRBD2,TRBV7-2,CASSHDSSGGFPETQYF,TGTGCCAGCAGCCATGACTCTAGCGGGGGCTTTCCGGAGACCCAGTACTTC
-,TRBJ2-5,-,TRBV25-1,CASSDTGRDAQYF,TGTGCCAGCAGTGATACCGGGAGAGATGCCCAGTACTTC
many,TRBJ1-1,TRBD1,TRBV6-5,CASSRTGLNTEAFF,TGTGCCAGCAGTCGGACAGGGTTGAACACTGAAGCTTTCTTT
-,TRBJ1-4,-,TRBV18,CASSPPQGVGKLFF,TGTGCCAGCTCACCACCACAGGGAGTTGGAAAACTGTTTTTT
few,TRBJ1-2,-,TRBV7-9,CASSLNWPSADYTF,TGTGCCAGCAGCCTAAATTGGCCTTCGGCTGACTACACCTTC